This entry is about one T cell receptor (beta chain). Its antigen remains unidentified. These data are taken from a study of persistence of HIV-infected CD4 T cells. Study results and caveats: CMV- and Gag-responding cells had lower TCRbeta richness than CD3/CD28-responding cells.

The libraries were made with immunoSEQ version 4 in survey mode. TCRdb's copy holds only in-frame clones and misses some; the assay was immunoSEQ multiplex PCR. The profile covers tens of thousands of clones, with 90% to 95% appearing a single time and around 2% taken by the ten largest. Nonspecific anti-CD3/anti-CD28 bead stimulation represents the broad CD4+ T cell repertoire. Responding CD4+ T cells were sorted by upregulation of both CD40 ligand and CD69. These HIV-1-infected adults initiated suppressive ART in chronic infection. CDR1 and CDR2 (germline): LGHDT, YNNKEL (reference sequence). CDR3 length: 13 amino acids. V was clipped by 7 bases and J by 12 bases; unmatched bases: 11.

This clonotype was sampled from an adult man with HIV who was CMV-seropositive. The chain carries TRBV3-1 (or the pseudogene TRBV3-2) and TRBJ2-1; TRBD2 aligns across 8 bases. Material: CD4+ T cells sorted from PBMCs after 18-hour stimulation, obtained from a patient who received antiretroviral therapy. CDR3 residues: CASTPSGGIGQFF. CDR3 nucleotides: TGTGCCAGCACCCCAAGCGGGGGAATAGGGCAGTTCTTC.